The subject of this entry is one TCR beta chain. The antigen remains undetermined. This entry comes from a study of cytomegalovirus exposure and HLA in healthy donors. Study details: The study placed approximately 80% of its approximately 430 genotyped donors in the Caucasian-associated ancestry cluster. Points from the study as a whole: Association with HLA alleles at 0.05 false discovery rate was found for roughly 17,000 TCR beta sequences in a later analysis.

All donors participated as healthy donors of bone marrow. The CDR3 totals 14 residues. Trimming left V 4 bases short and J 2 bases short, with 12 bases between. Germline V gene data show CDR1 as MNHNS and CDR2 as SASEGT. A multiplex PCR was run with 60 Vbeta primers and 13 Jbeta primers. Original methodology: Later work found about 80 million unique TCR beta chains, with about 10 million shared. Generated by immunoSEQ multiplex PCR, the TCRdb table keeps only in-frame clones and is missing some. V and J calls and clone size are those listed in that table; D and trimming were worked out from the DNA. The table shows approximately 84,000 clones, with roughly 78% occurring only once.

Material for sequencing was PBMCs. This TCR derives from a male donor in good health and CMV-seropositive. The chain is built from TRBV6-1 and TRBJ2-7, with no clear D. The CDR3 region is CASSVNSFPYEQYF. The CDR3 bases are TGTGCCAGCAGTGTCAATAGCTTCCCCTACGAGCAGTACTTC.